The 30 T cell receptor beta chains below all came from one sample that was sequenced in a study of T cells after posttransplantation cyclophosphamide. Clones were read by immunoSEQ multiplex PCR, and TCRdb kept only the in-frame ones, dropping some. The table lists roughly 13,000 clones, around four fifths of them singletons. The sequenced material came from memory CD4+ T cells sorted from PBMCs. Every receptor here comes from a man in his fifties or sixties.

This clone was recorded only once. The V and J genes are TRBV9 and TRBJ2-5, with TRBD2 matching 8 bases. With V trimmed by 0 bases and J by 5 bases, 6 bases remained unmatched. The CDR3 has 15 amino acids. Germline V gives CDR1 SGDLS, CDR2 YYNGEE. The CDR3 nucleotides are TGTGCCAGCAGCGTAGGAACGGGAGGGGCGGAGACCCAGTACTTC. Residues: CASSVGTGGAETQYF.

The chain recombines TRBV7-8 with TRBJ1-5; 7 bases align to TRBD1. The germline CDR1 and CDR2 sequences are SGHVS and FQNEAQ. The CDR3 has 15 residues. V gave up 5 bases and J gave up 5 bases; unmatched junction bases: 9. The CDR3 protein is CASSDGGQPHQPQHF. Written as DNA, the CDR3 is TGTGCCAGCAGCGATGGGGGACAGCCACATCAGCCCCAGCATTTT.

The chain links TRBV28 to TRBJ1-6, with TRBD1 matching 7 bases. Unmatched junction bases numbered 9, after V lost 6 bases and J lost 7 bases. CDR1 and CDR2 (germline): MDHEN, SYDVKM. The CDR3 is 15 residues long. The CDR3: CASRPSQGRNSPLHF. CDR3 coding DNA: TGTGCCAGCAGACCCTCACAGGGGCGGAATTCACCCCTCCACTTT.

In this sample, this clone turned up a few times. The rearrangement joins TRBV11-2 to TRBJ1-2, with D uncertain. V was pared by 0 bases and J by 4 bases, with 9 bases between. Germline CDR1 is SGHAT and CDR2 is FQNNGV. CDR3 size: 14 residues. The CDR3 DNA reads TGTGCCAGCAGCTTAGAACCGGGAATCTATGGCTACACCTTC. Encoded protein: CASSLEPGIYGYTF.

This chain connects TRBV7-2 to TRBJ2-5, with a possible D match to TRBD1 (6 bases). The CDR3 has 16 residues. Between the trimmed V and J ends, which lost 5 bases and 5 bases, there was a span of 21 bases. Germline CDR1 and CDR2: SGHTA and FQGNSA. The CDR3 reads CASSDQLGATWETQYF. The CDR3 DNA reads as TGTGCCAGCAGCGACCAACTGGGGGCCACCTGGGAGACCCAGTACTTC. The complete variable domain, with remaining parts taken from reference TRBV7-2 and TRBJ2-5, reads GAGVSQSPSNKVTEKGKDVELRCDPISGHTALYWYRQSLGQGLEFLIYFQGNSAPDKSGLPSDRFSAERTGGSVSTLTIQRTQQEDSAVYLCASSDQLGATWETQYFGPGTRLLVL.

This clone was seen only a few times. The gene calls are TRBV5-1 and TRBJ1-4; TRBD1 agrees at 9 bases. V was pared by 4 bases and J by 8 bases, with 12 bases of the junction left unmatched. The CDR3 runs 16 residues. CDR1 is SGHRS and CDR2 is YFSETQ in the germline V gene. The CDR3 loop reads CASSLGQGTGIEKLFF. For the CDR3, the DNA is TGCGCCAGCAGCCTTGGACAAGGGACAGGGATCGAAAAACTGTTTTTT.

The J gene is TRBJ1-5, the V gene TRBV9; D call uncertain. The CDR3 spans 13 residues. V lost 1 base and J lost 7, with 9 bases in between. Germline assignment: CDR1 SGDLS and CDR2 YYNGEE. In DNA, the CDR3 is TGTGCCAGCAGCGTAAACCCGGAGCAGCCCCAGCATTTT. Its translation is CASSVNPEQPQHF.

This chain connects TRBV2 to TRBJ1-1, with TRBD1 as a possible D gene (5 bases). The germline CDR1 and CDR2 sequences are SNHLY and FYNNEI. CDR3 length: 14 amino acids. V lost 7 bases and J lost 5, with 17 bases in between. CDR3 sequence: CASKGRGVGTEAFF. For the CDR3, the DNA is TGTGCCAGCAAGGGGCGGGGAGTAGGGACTGAAGCTTTCTTT.

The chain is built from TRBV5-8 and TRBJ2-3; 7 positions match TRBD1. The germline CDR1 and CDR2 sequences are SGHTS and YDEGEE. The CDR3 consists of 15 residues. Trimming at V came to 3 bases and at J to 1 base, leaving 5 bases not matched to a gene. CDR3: CASSSHRGGTDTQYF. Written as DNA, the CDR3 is TGTGCCAGCAGCTCCCACAGGGGAGGCACAGATACGCAGTATTTT.

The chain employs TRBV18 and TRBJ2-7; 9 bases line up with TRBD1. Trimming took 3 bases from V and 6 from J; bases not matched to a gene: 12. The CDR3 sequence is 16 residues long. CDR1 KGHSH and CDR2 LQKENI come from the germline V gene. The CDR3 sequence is CASSPGTGSGSSEQYF. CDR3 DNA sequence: TGTGCCAGCTCACCCGGGACAGGGTCTGGCTCTTCCGAGCAGTACTTC.

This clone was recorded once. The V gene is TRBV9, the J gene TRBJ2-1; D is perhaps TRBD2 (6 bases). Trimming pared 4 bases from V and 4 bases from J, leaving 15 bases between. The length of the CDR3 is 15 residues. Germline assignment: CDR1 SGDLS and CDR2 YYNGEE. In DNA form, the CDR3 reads TGTGCCAGCAGCCCCCGGGATAGCGGTTACAATGAGCAGTTCTTC. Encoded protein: CASSPRDSGYNEQFF.

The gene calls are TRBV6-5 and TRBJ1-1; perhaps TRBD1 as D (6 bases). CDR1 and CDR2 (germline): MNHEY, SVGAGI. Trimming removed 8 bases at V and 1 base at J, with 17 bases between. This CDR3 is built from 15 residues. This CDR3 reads CASHKGLQGNTEAFF. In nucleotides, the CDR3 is TGTGCCAGCCACAAAGGATTACAGGGGAACACTGAAGCTTTCTTT.

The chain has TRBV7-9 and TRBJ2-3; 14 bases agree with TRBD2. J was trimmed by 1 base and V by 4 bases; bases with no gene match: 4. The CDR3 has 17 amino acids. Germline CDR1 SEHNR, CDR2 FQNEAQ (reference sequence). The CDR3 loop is CASSWGGLAGGTDTQYF. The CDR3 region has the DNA TGTGCCAGCAGCTGGGGGGGACTAGCGGGGGGCACAGATACGCAGTATTTT.

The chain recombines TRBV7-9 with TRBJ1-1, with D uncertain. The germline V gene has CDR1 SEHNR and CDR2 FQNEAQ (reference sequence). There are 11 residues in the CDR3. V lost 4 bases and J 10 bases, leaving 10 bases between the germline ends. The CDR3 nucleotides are TGTGCCAGCAGCTCTTATATCGGAGCTTTCTTT. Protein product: CASSSYIGAFF.

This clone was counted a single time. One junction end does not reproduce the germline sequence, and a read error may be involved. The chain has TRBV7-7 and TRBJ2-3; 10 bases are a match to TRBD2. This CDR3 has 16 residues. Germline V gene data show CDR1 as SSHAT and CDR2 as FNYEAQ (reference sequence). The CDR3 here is CASSPLLAGGPDTQYF. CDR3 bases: TGTGCTAGCAGCCCCCTTTTAGCGGGAGGCCCAGATACGCAGTATTTT. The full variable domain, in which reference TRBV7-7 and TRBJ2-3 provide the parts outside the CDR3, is GAGVSQSPRYKVTKRGQDVTLRCDPISSHATLYWYQQALGQGPEFLTYFNYEAQPDKSGLPSDRFSAERPEGSISTLTIQRTEQRDSAMYRCASSPLLAGGPDTQYFGPGTRLTVL.

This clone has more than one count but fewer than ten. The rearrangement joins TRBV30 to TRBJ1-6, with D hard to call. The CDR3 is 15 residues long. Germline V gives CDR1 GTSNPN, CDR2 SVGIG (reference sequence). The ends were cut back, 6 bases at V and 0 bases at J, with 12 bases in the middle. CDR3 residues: CACRGTSSYNSPLHF. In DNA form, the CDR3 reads TGTGCCTGCCGAGGAACCAGCTCCTATAATTCACCCCTCCACTTT.

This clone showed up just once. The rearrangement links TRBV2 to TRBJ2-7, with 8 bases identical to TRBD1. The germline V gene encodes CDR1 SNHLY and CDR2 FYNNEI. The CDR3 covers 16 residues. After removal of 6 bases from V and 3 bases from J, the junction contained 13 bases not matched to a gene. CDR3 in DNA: TGTGCCAGCAGCCCGGTTAAGGCAGGGGGCGGCTACGAGCAGTACTTC. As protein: CASSPVKAGGGYEQYF.

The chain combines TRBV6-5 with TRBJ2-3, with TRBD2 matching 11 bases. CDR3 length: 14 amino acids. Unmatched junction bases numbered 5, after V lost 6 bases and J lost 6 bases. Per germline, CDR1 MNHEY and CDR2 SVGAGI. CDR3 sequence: CASSASGRRDTQYF. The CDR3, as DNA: TGTGCCAGCAGCGCTAGCGGGAGGAGGGATACGCAGTATTTT.

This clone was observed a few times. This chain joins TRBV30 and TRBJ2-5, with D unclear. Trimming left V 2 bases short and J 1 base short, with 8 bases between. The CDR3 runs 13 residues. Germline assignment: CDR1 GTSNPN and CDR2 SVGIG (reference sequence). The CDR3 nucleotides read TGTGCCTGGAGTCAACGGTCCCAAGAGACCCAGTACTTC. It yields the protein CAWSQRSQETQYF.

The CDR3: CASSPQGGENTIYF. As DNA, the CDR3 is TGCGCCAGCTCCCCCCAGGGAGGAGAAAACACCATATATTTT. The chain couples TRBV5-1 to TRBJ1-3, with D perhaps matching TRBD1 (5 bases). In germline, CDR1 is SGHRS, CDR2 YFSETQ. V was pared by 7 bases and J by 6 bases, with 17 bases between. This CDR3 contains 14 residues.

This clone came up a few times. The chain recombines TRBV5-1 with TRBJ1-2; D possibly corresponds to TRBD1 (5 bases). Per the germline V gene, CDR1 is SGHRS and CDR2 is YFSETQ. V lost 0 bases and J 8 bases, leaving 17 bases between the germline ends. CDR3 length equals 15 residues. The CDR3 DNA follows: TGCGCCAGCAGCTTGGAAGGTGGGGCGGTGAGCGGCTACACCTTC. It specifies CASSLEGGAVSGYTF.

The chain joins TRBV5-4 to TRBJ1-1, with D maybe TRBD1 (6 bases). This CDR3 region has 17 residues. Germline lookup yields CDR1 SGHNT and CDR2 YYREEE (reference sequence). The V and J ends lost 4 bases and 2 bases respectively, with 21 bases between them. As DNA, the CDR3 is TGTGCCAGCAGCCCTACGGGGGGGCGAGTCTCAAACACTGAAGCTTTCTTT. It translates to CASSPTGGRVSNTEAFF.

The CDR3 DNA sequence: TGTGCCAGCAGTCCATGGCCCTTTGCGGCAATGAGCGGCAATGAGCAGTTCTTC. Amino acid sequence: CASSPWPFAAMSGNEQFF. J is TRBJ2-1 and V is TRBV27; D may be TRBD2 (5 bases). Trimming removed 5 bases from V and 6 bases from J, with 26 bases in between. This CDR3 comprises 18 residues. Looked up from germline, CDR1 is MNHEY and CDR2 is SMNVEV (reference sequence).

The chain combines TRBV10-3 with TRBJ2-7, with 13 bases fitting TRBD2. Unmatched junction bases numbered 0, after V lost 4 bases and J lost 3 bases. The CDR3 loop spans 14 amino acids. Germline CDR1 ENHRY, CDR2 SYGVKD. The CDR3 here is CAISGTSGGYEQYF. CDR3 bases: TGTGCCATCAGTGGGACTAGCGGGGGCTACGAGCAGTACTTC.

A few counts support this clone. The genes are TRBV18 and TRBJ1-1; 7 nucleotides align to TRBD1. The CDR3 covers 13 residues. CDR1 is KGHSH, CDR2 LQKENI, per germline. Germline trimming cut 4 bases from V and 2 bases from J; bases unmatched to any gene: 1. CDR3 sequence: CASSRQGNTEAFF. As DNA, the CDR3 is TGTGCCAGCTCACGACAGGGCAACACTGAAGCTTTCTTT.

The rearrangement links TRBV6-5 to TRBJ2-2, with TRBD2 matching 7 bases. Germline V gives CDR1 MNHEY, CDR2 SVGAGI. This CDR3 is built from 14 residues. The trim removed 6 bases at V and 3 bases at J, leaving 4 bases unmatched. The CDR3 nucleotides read TGTGCCAGCAGATCCAGCGGGGACACCGGGGAGCTGTTTTTT. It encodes CASRSSGDTGELFF.

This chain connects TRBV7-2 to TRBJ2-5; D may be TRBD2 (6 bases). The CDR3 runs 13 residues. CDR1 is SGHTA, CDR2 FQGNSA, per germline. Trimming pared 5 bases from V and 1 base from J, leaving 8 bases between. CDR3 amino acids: CASSAGTQETQYF. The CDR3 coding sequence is TGTGCCAGCAGCGCGGGGACCCAAGAGACCCAGTACTTC. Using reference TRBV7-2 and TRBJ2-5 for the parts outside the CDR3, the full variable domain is GAGVSQSPSNKVTEKGKDVELRCDPISGHTALYWYRQSLGQGLEFLIYFQGNSAPDKSGLPSDRFSAERTGGSVSTLTIQRTQQEDSAVYLCASSAGTQETQYFGPGTRLLVL.

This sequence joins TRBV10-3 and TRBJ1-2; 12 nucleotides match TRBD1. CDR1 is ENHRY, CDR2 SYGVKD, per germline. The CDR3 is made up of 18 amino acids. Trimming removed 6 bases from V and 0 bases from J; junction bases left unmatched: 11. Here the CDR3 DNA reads TGTGCCATCAGAAACGCCGGGACAGGGGGCGAGGCTAACTATGGCTACACCTTC. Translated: CAIRNAGTGGEANYGYTF.

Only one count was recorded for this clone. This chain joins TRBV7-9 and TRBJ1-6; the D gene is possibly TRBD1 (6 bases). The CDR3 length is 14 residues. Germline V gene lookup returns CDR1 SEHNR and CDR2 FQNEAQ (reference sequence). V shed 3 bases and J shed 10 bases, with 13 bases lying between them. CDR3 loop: CASSFGQLNSPLHF. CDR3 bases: TGTGCCAGCAGCTTTGGACAGTTGAACTCACCCCTCCACTTT.

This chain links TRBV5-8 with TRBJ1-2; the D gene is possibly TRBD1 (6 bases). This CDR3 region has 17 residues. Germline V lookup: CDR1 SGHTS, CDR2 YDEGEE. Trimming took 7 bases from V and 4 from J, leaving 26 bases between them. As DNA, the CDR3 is TGTGCCAGCGACTTCGCCACCATTACAGGGATTTTCTATGGCTACACCTTC. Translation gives CASDFATITGIFYGYTF.